A selection of T cell receptor beta chains follows, all from one sample in a study of T cell responses to AZD1222 COVID-19 vaccine. The repertoire was sequenced with immunoSEQ multiplex PCR; TCRdb's copy has only in-frame clones and lacks some. The table shows under 30,000 clones, with 85% to 90% occurring only once. This material consisted of peripheral blood, taken 28 days after the second AZD1222 dose. These receptors all stem from an adult who received the AZD1222 COVID-19 vaccine. Both conserved end residues are part of each CDR3. The D gene is left open where the match is weak. For some rows the clone size is stated as once, few or many, or as a class when expanded; others skip it.

J gene,V gene,clone size,D gene,CDR3 DNA,CDR3 protein
TRBJ1-5,TRBV3-1/TRBV3-2,NA,NA,TGTGCCAGCAGCCAATCCACAGGGAATCAGCCCCAGCATTTT,CASSQSTGNQPQHF
TRBJ1-2,TRBV11-2,NA,TRBD1,TGTGCCAGCAGCCCTCTCGTTCAGGGGGCTTCTCCGTGGGGCTACACCTTC,CASSPLVQGASPWGYTF
TRBJ1-5,TRBV30,NA,TRBD1,TGTGCCTGGGGAGGGACAGACAATCAGCCCCAGCATTTT,CAWGGTDNQPQHF
TRBJ2-7,TRBV19,few,NA,TGTGCCAGTAGTGCAAGACTCCGAACCTACGAGCAGTACTTC,CASSARLRTYEQYF
TRBJ1-6,TRBV12-3/TRBV12-4,NA,NA,TGTGCCAGCAGCCGACAGGAAACACCCCTCCACTTT,CASSRQETPLHF
TRBJ1-6,TRBV2,NA,NA,TGTGCCAGCCTTCTTTCTCGGAGCTCCTATAATTCACCCCTCCACTTT,CASLLSRSSYNSPLHF
TRBJ1-5,TRBV7-2,NA,NA,TGTGCCAGCAGCCTGGGGGTGGGCATTAGACAGCCCCAGCATTTT,CASSLGVGIRQPQHF
TRBJ2-1,TRBV28,NA,NA,TGTGCCAGCAGAAACCAGGGGGGCAATGAGCAGTTCTTC,CASRNQGGNEQFF
TRBJ1-6,TRBV5-8,NA,NA,TGTGCCAGCAGCTACTTGGTCCAGGGGAATTCACCCCTCCACTTT,CASSYLVQGNSPLHF
TRBJ1-5,TRBV24-1,NA,NA,TGTGCCACCAGTGAAGGGGGGGCACTTCGTCAGCCCCAGCATTTT,CATSEGGALRQPQHF
TRBJ1-1,TRBV7-3,NA,TRBD1,TGTGCCAGCGGGCTACAGGGGGCGCTGAACACTGAAGCTTTCTTT,CASGLQGALNTEAFF
TRBJ1-5,TRBV18,NA,NA,TGTGCCAGCTCACCACCCGACGGGCAGTATAGCAATCAGCCCCAGCATTTT,CASSPPDGQYSNQPQHF
TRBJ1-5,TRBV6-6,NA,NA,TGTGCCAGCAGTTACCAGGGCTCTGGCAATCAGCCCCAGCATTTT,CASSYQGSGNQPQHF
TRBJ2-1,TRBV19,NA,NA,TGTGCCAGTAGTATAGAACAGCACAATGAGCAGTTCTTC,CASSIEQHNEQFF
TRBJ1-6,TRBV5-5,NA,NA,TGTGCCAGCAGCAACGGTTCACCCCTCCACTTT,CASSNGSPLHF
TRBJ1-5,TRBV6-5,NA,NA,TGTGCCAGCAGCTCACAGGCCTTTCAGCCCCAGCATTTT,CASSSQAFQPQHF
TRBJ1-1,TRBV5-1,few,NA,TGCGCCAGCAGTTCTATCGACTCGTGGAACACTGAAGCTTTCTTT,CASSSIDSWNTEAFF
TRBJ1-6,TRBV3-1/TRBV3-2,NA,TRBD1,TGTGCCAGCAGCCCGCTGATGGGACAGTGGGGTTCACCCCTCCACTTT,CASSPLMGQWGSPLHF
TRBJ2-1,TRBV5-1,NA,NA,TGCGCCAGCAGTCGCGGATCCTCAGGGTACAATGAGCAGTTCTTC,CASSRGSSGYNEQFF
TRBJ1-1,TRBV7-8,NA,NA,TGTGCCAGCAGCTTAGCCACGCTAGGGGCTGAAGCTTTCTTT,CASSLATLGAEAFF
TRBJ1-5,TRBV5-1,once,TRBD1,TGCGCCAGCAGCCTTCAGGGACAGGGCGAGCCCCAGCATTTT,CASSLQGQGEPQHF
TRBJ1-4,TRBV2,NA,TRBD1,TGTGCCAGTCGAAGGCACACCGGACAGGGGTTGAGTGAAAAACTGTTTTTT,CASRRHTGQGLSEKLFF
TRBJ2-7,TRBV30,NA,TRBD2,TGTGCCTGGAGTGTGGTAGCGGGATCCTACGAGCAGTACTTC,CAWSVVAGSYEQYF